A single TCR beta chain is shown here with its context. The antigen remains unidentified. This specimen belongs to a study of CD8+ T cells in alopecia areata. Points from the study as a whole: Normal scalp had lower clonality than lesional scalp, with alopecia totalis/universalis lesions showing this most strongly. Besides other cells, scalp samples also yield sequences of resident alphabeta T cells from normal skin. In scalp, tofacitinib significantly decreased clonality and expanded CD8+ clones among the top 100.

After isolation, RNA underwent reverse transcription to generate cDNA as the sequencing template. Some clones are missing from TCRdb's copy, which holds only in-frame ones; the method was immunoSEQ multiplex PCR. The sample has around 110,000 clones, about four fifths seen once; the top ten hold less than 30%. CDR1 LGHNA and CDR2 YSLEER come from the germline V gene. This CDR3 comprises 16 residues. J lost 2 bases, V lost 0 bases, and 4 bases had no gene match. Indicated treatment: oral pan-JAK inhibitor, 5-10 mg twice daily. Samples from alopecia areata patients were lesional scalp punch biopsies and peripheral blood.

The receptor was derived from a human donor with alopecia areata. Sequencing was performed on CD8+ T cells sorted from blood, taken at week 24, from a patient treated with tofacitinib. The chain has TRBV4-3 and TRBJ2-3, with 8 nucleotides matching TRBD1. This chain's CDR3 is CASSQDKGQDTDTQYF. The CDR3 DNA is TGCGCCAGCAGCCAAGATAAGGGACAGGACACAGATACGCAGTATTTT.